Presented here are 4 T cell receptor beta chains from one specimen sequenced in a study of beta chain features in type 1 diabetes (dated by TCRdb to 2016 to 2019). Libraries were prepared through the immunoSEQ multiplex PCR assay. The entire amount of isolated RNA was reverse transcribed using the High Capacity cDNA Reverse Transcription Kit, so the sequenced TCRB transcripts were expressed ones. TCRdb's version of the immuneACCESS table is confined to in-frame rearrangements and falls short of the full clone set. An unresolved V gene accounts for under half of the shortfall where checked; the remainder is of unknown origin. The sample data list over 700,000 clones, and roughly 17% of these were observed just once. The ten largest account for about 0.02% of the sample. The sequenced material came from naive CD4+ T cells from blood. Per the publication, the cell subset or site label means: true naive CD4+ T cells. The receptors stem from a young woman in good health.

This rearrangement joins TRBV7-2 to TRBJ2-7; 7 positions match TRBD1. V lost 5 bases to trimming and J lost 7 bases; unmatched junction nucleotides: 8. Germline V gene data show CDR1 as SGHTA and CDR2 as FQGNSA. The CDR3 has 13 residues. CDR3 nucleotide sequence: TGTGCCAGCAGCCCCGACAGGGCTTGGGAGCAGTACTTC. Protein product: CASSPDRAWEQYF. The full variable domain, completed using reference TRBV7-2 and TRBJ2-7, is GAGVSQSPSNKVTEKGKDVELRCDPISGHTALYWYRQSLGQGLEFLIYFQGNSAPDKSGLPSDRFSAERTGGSVSTLTIQRTQQEDSAVYLCASSPDRAWEQYFGPGTRLTVT.

This clone has just a few counts. The chain recombines TRBV29-1 with TRBJ2-3; 7 bases agree with TRBD2. CDR1 and CDR2 (germline): SQVTM, ANQGSEA. J lost 4 bases, V lost 4 bases, and 11 bases had no gene match. The CDR3 runs to 15 residues. CDR3 amino acids: CSVVGSGIKSDTQYF. DNA of the CDR3: TGCAGCGTTGTGGGGAGCGGGATTAAGTCAGATACGCAGTATTTT.

Concerning this clone: This CDR3 is also generated by other DNA sequences in the sample. This chain links TRBV9 with TRBJ2-1, with 7 nucleotides matching TRBD1. Germline V gene data show CDR1 as SGDLS and CDR2 as YYNGEE. With 2 bases clipped from V and 3 bases from J, the junction kept 8 bases outside the gene matches. The length of the CDR3 is 16 residues. The CDR3 spells CASSVDPAGGYNEQFF. Here the CDR3 DNA reads TGTGCCAGCAGCGTCGACCCGGCAGGGGGCTACAATGAGCAGTTCTTC.

This chain uses TRBV28 with TRBJ2-5; maybe TRBD1 (6 bases). The V and J ends lost 6 bases and 2 bases respectively, with 13 bases between them. Germline-derived CDR1 and CDR2 are MDHEN and SYDVKM. The CDR3 is 14 amino acids. CDR3 sequence: CASSVPGQQETQYF. The CDR3 nucleotides read TGTGCCAGCAGCGTCCCTGGACAGCAAGAGACCCAGTACTTC.